These T cell receptor beta chains were read from a single sample in a study of cytomegalovirus exposure and HLA in healthy donors. Data came from immunoSEQ multiplex PCR; TCRdb stores just in-frame clones and leaves some out. This sample yields fewer than 350,000 clones, of which roughly 88% are seen a single time; about 0.9% belongs to the top ten. Sequencing input: PBMCs. Receptors originate from a woman aged 18-30 years in good health and CMV-seronegative. CDR3s include the opening cysteine and the closing phenylalanine or tryptophan. The D gene is left open where the match is weak. For some rows the clone size is stated as once, few or many, or as a class when expanded; others skip it.

clone_size	v_call	j_call	d_call	cdr3_nt	cdr3_aa
NA	TRBV6-5	TRBJ2-1	NA	TGTGCCAGCAGCCGCGACAGCGTTACCTACAATGAGCAGTTCTTC	CASSRDSVTYNEQFF
once	TRBV28	TRBJ2-1	NA	TGTGCCAGCAGGTCAGGGAACCCCACCTACAATGAGCAGTTCTTC	CASRSGNPTYNEQFF
NA	TRBV7-2	TRBJ2-1	TRBD2	TGTGCCAGCAGCTTCCAAGCGGGACCATACAATGAGCAGTTCTTC	CASSFQAGPYNEQFF
NA	TRBV4-1	TRBJ2-1	TRBD2	TGCGCCAGCAGCCAAGATCCACTAGCGGGAGGGACAGGTGAGCAGTTCTTC	CASSQDPLAGGTGEQFF
NA	TRBV10-3	TRBJ2-7	NA	TGTGCCATCAGTGTCCCAGGGCGGTACTTC	CAISVPGRYF
NA	TRBV28	TRBJ2-7	TRBD2	TGTGCCAGCAGGCCCACTAGCGGGAGTCTCTCCTACGAGCAGTACTTC	CASRPTSGSLSYEQYF
NA	TRBV28	TRBJ2-3	TRBD2	TGTGCCAGCAGTCGGGACTATCTCACAGATACGCAGTATTTT	CASSRDYLTDTQYF
NA	TRBV27	TRBJ2-1	NA	TGTGCCAGCAGTTTACCCCCCAGATATCCCTACAATGAGCAGTTCTTC	CASSLPPRYPYNEQFF
NA	TRBV28	TRBJ2-5	TRBD1	TGTGCCAGCAGTTCCGGACAGGGATCAGAGACCCAGTACTTC	CASSSGQGSETQYF
NA	TRBV5-1	TRBJ2-5	NA	TGCGCCAGCAGCACAGAAACGTACCAAGAGACCCAGTACTTC	CASSTETYQETQYF
NA	TRBV6-5	TRBJ1-2	NA	TGTGCCAGCAGTTACTCAGACAGAGCTAACTATGGCTACACCTTC	CASSYSDRANYGYTF
NA	TRBV6-5	TRBJ2-1	NA	TGTGCCAGCAGTTACGGGCCCGCGAGTTCCTACAATGAGCAGTTCTTC	CASSYGPASSYNEQFF
NA	TRBV7-2	TRBJ2-7	NA	TGTGCCAGCAGCTTAGTAGGCCTAGCGTTGTTGTACGAGCAGTACTTC	CASSLVGLALLYEQYF
NA	TRBV11-2	TRBJ1-2	TRBD1	TGTGCCAGCAGCTCAGGACAGGGGTCGGGCTACACCTTC	CASSSGQGSGYTF
NA	TRBV28	TRBJ1-1	TRBD1	TGTGCCAGCACCCAGGGAGCGACAGGGACTGAAGCTTTCTTT	CASTQGATGTEAFF
NA	TRBV6-5	TRBJ1-2	NA	TGTGCCAGCAGCTCCTCTGGCAGAAGATATGGCTACACCTTC	CASSSSGRRYGYTF
NA	TRBV28	TRBJ2-7	TRBD2	TGTGCCAGCAGTTTACCCCCTGGGCTAGCGGGAGGTAGCTCCTACGAGCAGTACTTC	CASSLPPGLAGGSSYEQYF
NA	TRBV7-9	TRBJ2-1	TRBD2	TGTGCCAGCAGCTTAGCGGGACTACCACAGCAGTTCTTC	CASSLAGLPQQFF
NA	TRBV2	TRBJ1-3	TRBD1	TGTGCCAGCAGCCTGACAGGGCTTGGAAACACCATATATTTT	CASSLTGLGNTIYF
NA	TRBV4-1	TRBJ2-3	TRBD1	TGCGCCAGCAGCCATGTCCGGGACAGCAGCACAGATACGCAGTATTTT	CASSHVRDSSTDTQYF
NA	TRBV28	TRBJ2-7	TRBD2	TGTGCCAGCAGTTTAGGAGCGGGAGCATTCTACGAGCAGTACTTC	CASSLGAGAFYEQYF
NA	TRBV29-1	TRBJ1-2	NA	TGCAGCGTGGGGCACTACACCTTC	CSVGHYTF
NA	TRBV27	TRBJ1-2	NA	TGTGCCAGCAGTTTATCAGGACTCGGGGAGGGTGGCTACACCTTC	CASSLSGLGEGGYTF
NA	TRBV28	TRBJ1-3	NA	TGTGCCAGCAGTTTCCCTCGAAACACCATATATTTT	CASSFPRNTIYF
NA	TRBV27	TRBJ1-4	TRBD1	TGTGCCAGCACCCGAGGGACAGGGAATAATGAAAAACTGTTTTTT	CASTRGTGNNEKLFF
NA	TRBV25-1	TRBJ1-3	NA	TGTGCCAGCAGTTATAGGGACATCTCTGGAAACACCATATATTTT	CASSYRDISGNTIYF
NA	TRBV11-3	TRBJ2-2	TRBD2	TGTGCCAGCAGCTCAGCCCTAGCGGGAGGGCCTCCCGGGGAGCTGTTTTTT	CASSSALAGGPPGELFF
NA	TRBV2	TRBJ1-4	TRBD1	TGTGCCAGCAGTGAACAAGGGGGCGGTGAAAAACTGTTTTTT	CASSEQGGGEKLFF
NA	TRBV6-6	TRBJ2-2	TRBD2	TGTGCCAGCAGTAGGACTAGCGGGAACACCGGGGAGCTGTTTTTT	CASSRTSGNTGELFF
NA	TRBV27	TRBJ2-7	TRBD2	TGTGCCAGCAGTCCGCATCCAGCGGGAGTAGGCGAGCAGTACTTC	CASSPHPAGVGEQYF
NA	TRBV5-1	TRBJ2-5	NA	TGCGCCAGCACCCTCCCGGCGGACAGCGGACCCCCGGGGACCCAGTACTTC	CASTLPADSGPPGTQYF
NA	TRBV15	TRBJ2-5	TRBD2	TGTGCCACCAGCAACGGACTAGCGGGAGGGCAAGAGACCCAGTACTTC	CATSNGLAGGQETQYF
NA	TRBV28	TRBJ2-7	TRBD2	TGTGCCAGCAGTTTTGGGGGAGGGCTTGGAACCTACGAGCAGTACTTC	CASSFGGGLGTYEQYF
NA	TRBV27	TRBJ1-4	TRBD1	TGTGCCAGCAGTCACGGACAGGCTGAAAAACTGTTTTTT	CASSHGQAEKLFF
NA	TRBV7-3	TRBJ2-2	TRBD1	TGTGCCAGCAGCTCCGGGACAGGGGTACTAGCCGGGGAGCTGTTTTTT	CASSSGTGVLAGELFF
NA	TRBV10-3	TRBJ1-1	NA	TGTGCCATCAGTGAGTCGATTGAGACTTCCGACGCTTTCTTT	CAISESIETSDAFF
NA	TRBV5-1	TRBJ2-5	TRBD1	TGCGCCAGCAGCTCGAACATAGGACAGGCGGTGGGGACCCAGTACTTC	CASSSNIGQAVGTQYF
NA	TRBV28	TRBJ1-1	TRBD1	TGTGCCAGCAGTCCTGGGACAGGGGGTGTAATCAACACTGAAGCTTTCTTT	CASSPGTGGVINTEAFF
NA	TRBV10-3	TRBJ2-7	NA	TGTGCCATCAAAACAGGACAGTCGGGAGAGCAGTACTTC	CAIKTGQSGEQYF
NA	TRBV15	TRBJ2-1	NA	TGTGCCACCGGGAGAGGCAGTGTGAGGGATGAGCAGTTCTTC	CATGRGSVRDEQFF
NA	TRBV6-5	TRBJ2-1	NA	TGTGCCAGCAGCAAAAAGCGGGTTAAGGGTGAGCAGTTCTTC	CASSKKRVKGEQFF
NA	TRBV7-3	TRBJ2-2	NA	TGTGCCAGCAGCAAGCAGACAGGCACCTCCACCGGGGAGCTGTTTTTT	CASSKQTGTSTGELFF
NA	TRBV28	TRBJ2-7	NA	TGTGCCAGTAGCCAAAACAGGGACGACTACGAGCAGTACTTC	CASSQNRDDYEQYF
few	TRBV28	TRBJ1-2	TRBD1	TGTGCCAGCAGTTCCCAGGGGGCGGTTAACTATGGCTACACCTTC	CASSSQGAVNYGYTF
NA	TRBV28	TRBJ1-1	TRBD1	TGTGCCAGCAGTGTCCCCGGGGACAGGGTGAACACTGAAGCTTTCTTT	CASSVPGDRVNTEAFF
NA	TRBV5-6	TRBJ1-1	NA	TGTGCCAGCAGCTTGGTACTACTGAACACTGAAGCTTTCTTT	CASSLVLLNTEAFF
NA	TRBV18	TRBJ2-7	NA	TGTGCCAGCTCACCCCCGAGTCTCACCTACGAGCAGTACTTC	CASSPPSLTYEQYF
NA	TRBV27	TRBJ1-5	NA	TGTGCCAGCAGTTTCGGGGTAGGTCTTCAGCCCCAGCATTTT	CASSFGVGLQPQHF